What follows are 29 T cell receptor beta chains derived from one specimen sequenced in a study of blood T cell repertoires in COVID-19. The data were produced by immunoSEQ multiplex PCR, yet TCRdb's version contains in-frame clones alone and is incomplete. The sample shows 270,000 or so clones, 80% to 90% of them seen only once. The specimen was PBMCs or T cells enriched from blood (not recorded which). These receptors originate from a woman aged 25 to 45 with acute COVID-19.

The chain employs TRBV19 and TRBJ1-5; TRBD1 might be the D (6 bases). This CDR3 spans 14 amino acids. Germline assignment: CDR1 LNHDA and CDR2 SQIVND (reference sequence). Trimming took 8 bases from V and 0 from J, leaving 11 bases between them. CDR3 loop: CASALGGSNQPQHF. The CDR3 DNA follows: TGTGCCAGTGCGCTAGGGGGTAGCAATCAGCCCCAGCATTTT.

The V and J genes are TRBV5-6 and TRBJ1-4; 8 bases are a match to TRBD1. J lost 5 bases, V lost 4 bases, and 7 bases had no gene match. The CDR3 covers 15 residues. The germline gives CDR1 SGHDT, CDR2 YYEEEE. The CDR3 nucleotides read TGTGCCAGCAGCGCCCCGACAGGGGTCAATGAAAAACTGTTTTTT. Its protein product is CASSAPTGVNEKLFF.

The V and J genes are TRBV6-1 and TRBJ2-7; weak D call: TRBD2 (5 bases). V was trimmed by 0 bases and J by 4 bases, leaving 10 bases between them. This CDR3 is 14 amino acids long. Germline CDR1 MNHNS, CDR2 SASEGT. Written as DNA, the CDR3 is TGTGCCAGCAGTGAAGCGGGAGTCGGGTACGAGCAGTACTTC. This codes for CASSEAGVGYEQYF.

The CDR3 sequence: CASNEQGSPYEQYF. The CDR3 DNA reads as TGTGCCAGCAACGAACAGGGTAGTCCCTACGAGCAGTACTTC. This chain connects TRBV2 to TRBJ2-7; perhaps TRBD1 as D (6 bases). The CDR3 is made up of 14 amino acids. V was clipped by 7 bases and J by 2 bases, with 15 bases between them. Germline values: CDR1 SNHLY, CDR2 FYNNEI.

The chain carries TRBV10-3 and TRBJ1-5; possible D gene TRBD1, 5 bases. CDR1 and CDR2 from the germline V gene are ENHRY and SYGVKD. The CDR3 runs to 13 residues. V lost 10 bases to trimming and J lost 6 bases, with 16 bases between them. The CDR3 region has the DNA TGTGCCACCCAGGGTTCGACGGGTCAGCCCCAGCATTTT. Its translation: CATQGSTGQPQHF.

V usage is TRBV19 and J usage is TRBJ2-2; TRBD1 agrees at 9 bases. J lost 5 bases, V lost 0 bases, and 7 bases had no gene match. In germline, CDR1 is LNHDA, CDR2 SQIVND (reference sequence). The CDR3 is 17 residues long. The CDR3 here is CASSIDLWDRVTGELFF. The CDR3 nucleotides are TGTGCCAGTAGTATAGATCTATGGGACAGGGTGACCGGGGAGCTGTTTTTT.

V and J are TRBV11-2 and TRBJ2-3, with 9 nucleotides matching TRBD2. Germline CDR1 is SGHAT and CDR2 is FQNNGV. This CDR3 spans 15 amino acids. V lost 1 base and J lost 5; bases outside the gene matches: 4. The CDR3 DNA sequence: TGTGCCAGCAGCTTAGGTAGCGGGAGTGTAGATACGCAGTATTTT. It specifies CASSLGSGSVDTQYF.

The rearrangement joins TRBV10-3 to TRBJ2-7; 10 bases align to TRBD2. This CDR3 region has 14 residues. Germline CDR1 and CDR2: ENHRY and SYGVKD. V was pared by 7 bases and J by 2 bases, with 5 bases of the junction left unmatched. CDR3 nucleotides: TGTGCCATCACTCCTAGCGGGAGTGCCTACGAGCAGTACTTC. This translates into CAITPSGSAYEQYF.

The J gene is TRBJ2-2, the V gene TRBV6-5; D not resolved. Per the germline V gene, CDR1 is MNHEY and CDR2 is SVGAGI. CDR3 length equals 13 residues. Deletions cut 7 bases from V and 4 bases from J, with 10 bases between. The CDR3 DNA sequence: TGTGCCAGCAAACTTAGAGGCACCGGGGAGCTGTTTTTT. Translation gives CASKLRGTGELFF.

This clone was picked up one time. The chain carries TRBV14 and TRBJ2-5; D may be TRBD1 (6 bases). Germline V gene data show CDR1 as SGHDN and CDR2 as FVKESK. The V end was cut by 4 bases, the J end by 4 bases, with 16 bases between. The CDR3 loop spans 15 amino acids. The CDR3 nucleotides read TGTGCCAGCAGCCGCTACTCAACAGGGTCAGAGACCCAGTACTTC. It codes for CASSRYSTGSETQYF.

In nucleotides, the CDR3 is TGTGCCAGCAGCCACAGTTCCTACGAGCAGTACTTC. Translating it yields CASSHSSYEQYF. The chain links TRBV6-5 to TRBJ2-7, with D uncertain. This CDR3 is 12 amino acids long. Germline V gives CDR1 MNHEY, CDR2 SVGAGI. With 6 bases removed from V and 1 base from J, the gap between germline ends came to 7 bases.

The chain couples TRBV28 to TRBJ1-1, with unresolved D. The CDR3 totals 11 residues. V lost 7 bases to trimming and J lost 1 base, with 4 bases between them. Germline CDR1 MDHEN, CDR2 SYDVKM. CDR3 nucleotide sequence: TGTGCCAGCACGGGGAACACTGAAGCTTTCTTT. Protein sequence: CASTGNTEAFF.

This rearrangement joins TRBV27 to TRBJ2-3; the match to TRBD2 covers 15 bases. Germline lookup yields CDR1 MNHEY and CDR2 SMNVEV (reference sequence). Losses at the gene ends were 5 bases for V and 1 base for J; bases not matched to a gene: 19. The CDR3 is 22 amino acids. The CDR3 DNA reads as TGTGCCAGCAGTCCCTCACGGGGACAGGGCGGGACTAGCGGGAGGCGCACAGATACGCAGTATTTT. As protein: CASSPSRGQGGTSGRRTDTQYF.

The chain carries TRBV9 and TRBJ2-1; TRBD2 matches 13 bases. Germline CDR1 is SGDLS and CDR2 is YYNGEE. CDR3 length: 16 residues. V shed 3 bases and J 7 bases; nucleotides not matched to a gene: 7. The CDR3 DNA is TGTGCCAGCAGCGATTGGACTAGCGGGAGAGGGAATGAGCAGTTCTTC. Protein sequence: CASSDWTSGRGNEQFF.

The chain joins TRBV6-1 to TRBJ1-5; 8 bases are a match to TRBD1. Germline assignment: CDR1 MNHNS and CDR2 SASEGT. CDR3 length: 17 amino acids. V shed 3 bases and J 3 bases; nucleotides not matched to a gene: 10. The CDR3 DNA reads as TGTGCCAGCAGTGATCCCGGACAGGGAGGGGTCAATCAGCCCCAGCATTTT. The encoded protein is CASSDPGQGGVNQPQHF.

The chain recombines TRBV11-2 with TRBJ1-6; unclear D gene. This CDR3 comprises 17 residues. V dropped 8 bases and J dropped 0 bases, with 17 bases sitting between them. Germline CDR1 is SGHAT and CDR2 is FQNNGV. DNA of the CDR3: TGTGCCAGCGGCGCGGTTGGTTTTAGCTCCTATAATTCACCCCTCCACTTT. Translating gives CASGAVGFSSYNSPLHF.

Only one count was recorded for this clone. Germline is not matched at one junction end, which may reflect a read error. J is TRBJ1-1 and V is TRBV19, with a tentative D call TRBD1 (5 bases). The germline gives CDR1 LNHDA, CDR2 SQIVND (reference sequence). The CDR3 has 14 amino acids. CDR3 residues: CASSVDSGVTEAFF. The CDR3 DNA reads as TGTGCCAGTAGTGTAGACAGCGGGGTCACTGAAGCTTTCTTT.

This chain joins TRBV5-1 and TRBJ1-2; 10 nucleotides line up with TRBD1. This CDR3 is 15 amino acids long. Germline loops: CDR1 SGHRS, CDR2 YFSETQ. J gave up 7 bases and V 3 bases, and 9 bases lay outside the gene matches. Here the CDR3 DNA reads TGCGCCAGCAGCTCCCAGACAGGGGGCTTTGGTGGCTACACCTTC. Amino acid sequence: CASSSQTGGFGGYTF.

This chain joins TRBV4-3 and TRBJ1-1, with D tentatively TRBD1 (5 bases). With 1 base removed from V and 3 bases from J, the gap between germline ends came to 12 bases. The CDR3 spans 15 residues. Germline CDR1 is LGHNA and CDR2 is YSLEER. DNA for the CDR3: TGCGCCAGCAGCCAAGCTTCCGTAGGGGACACTGAAGCTTTCTTT. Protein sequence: CASSQASVGDTEAFF.

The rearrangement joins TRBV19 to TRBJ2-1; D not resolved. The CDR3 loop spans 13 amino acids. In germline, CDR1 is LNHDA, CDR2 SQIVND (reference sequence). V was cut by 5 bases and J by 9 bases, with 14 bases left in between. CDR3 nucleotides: TGTGCCAGTAGTCCGTCATCTTGGGCTGAGCAGTTCTTC. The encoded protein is CASSPSSWAEQFF.

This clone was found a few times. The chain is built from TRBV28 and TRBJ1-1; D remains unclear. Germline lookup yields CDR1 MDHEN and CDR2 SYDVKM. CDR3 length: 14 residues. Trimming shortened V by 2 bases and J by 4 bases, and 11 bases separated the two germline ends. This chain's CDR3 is CASSLIQMATEAFF. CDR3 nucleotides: TGTGCCAGCAGTTTAATTCAGATGGCCACTGAAGCTTTCTTT.

The CDR3 is CASSLYLWDRGFEQFF. The DNA for the CDR3 is TGTGCCAGCAGCTTATATCTTTGGGACAGGGGTTTTGAGCAGTTCTTC. The chain employs TRBV7-3 and TRBJ2-1; 10 positions match TRBD1. J gave up 9 bases and V 2 bases, and 10 bases lay outside the gene matches. Germline V gives CDR1 SGHTA, CDR2 FQGTGA. This CDR3 spans 16 amino acids.

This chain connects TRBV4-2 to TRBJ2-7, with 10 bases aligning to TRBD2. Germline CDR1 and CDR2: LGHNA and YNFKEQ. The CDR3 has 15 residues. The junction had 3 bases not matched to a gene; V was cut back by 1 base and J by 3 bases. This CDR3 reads CASSQASGSDYEQYF. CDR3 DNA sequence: TGTGCCAGCAGCCAAGCTAGCGGGAGTGACTACGAGCAGTACTTC.

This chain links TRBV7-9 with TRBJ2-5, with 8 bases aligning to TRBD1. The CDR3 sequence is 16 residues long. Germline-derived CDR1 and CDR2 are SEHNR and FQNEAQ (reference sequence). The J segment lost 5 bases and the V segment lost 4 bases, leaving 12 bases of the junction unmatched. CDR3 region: CASSSTRSTGAETQYF. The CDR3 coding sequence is TGTGCCAGCAGCTCAACAAGGTCGACAGGGGCGGAGACCCAGTACTTC. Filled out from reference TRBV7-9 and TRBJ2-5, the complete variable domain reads DTGVSQNPRHKITKRGQNVTFRCDPISEHNRLYWYRQTLGQGPEFLTYFQNEAQLEKSRLLSDRFSAERPKGSFSTLEIQRTEQGDSAMYLCASSSTRSTGAETQYFGPGTRLLVL.

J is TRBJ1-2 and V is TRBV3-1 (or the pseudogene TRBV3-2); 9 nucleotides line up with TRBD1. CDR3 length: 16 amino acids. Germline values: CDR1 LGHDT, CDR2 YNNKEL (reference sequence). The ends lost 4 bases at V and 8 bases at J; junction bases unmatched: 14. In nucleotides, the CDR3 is TGTGCCAGCAGCCCTCGTGGTTCGGGACAGGGTGCGGGCTACACCTTC. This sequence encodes CASSPRGSGQGAGYTF.

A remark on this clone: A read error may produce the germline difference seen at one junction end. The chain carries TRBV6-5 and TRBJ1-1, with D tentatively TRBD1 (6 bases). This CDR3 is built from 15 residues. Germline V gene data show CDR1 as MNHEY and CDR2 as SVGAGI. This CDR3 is CAGRLGTGTRTEAFF. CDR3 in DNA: TGTGCCGGCAGACTGGGAACAGGGACCCGCACTGAAGCTTTCTTT.

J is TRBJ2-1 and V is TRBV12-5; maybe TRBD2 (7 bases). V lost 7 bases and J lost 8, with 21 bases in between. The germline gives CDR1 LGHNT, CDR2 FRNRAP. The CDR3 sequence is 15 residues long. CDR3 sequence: CASATGQRGGDEQFF. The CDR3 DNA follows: TGTGCTAGTGCTACGGGGCAGCGAGGGGGGGATGAGCAGTTCTTC.

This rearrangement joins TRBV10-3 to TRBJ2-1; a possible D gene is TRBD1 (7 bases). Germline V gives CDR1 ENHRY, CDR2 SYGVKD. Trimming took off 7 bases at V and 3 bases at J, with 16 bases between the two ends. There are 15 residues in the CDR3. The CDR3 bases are TGTGCCATCAACCCCCAGGGGGGACTCTACAATGAGCAGTTCTTC. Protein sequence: CAINPQGGLYNEQFF.

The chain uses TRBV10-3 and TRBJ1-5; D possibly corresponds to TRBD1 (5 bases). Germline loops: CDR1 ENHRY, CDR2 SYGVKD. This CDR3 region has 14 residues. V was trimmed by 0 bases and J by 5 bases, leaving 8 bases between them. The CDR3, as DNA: TGTGCCATCAGTGAGTCCGGGGGTGATCAGCCCCAGCATTTT. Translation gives CAISESGGDQPQHF.